The rows below give T cell receptor beta chains drawn from one sample of a study of T cells after yellow fever vaccination. TCRdb processed the 5' RACE reads anew with MiXCR; each CDR3 protein has one entry. Among 65,000 to 70,000 distinct CDR3 sequences, 4.5% to 7.5% were seen once, and the ten largest hold roughly 2%. The specimen comprised CD4+ T cells sorted from PBMCs, sampled roughly 15 days after the first yellow fever vaccination. The receptor set was obtained from a man in his late teens or twenties who received the YFV17D yellow fever vaccine. CDR3s include the opening cysteine and the closing phenylalanine or tryptophan. The order of the fields is CDR3 protein, CDR3 DNA, clone size, J gene, D gene, V gene. A D gene is named only where the DNA matches it firmly. Clone sizes are given selectively: once, few, many, or a class where the clone is expanded.

CASSRNSGTGNSPLHF	TGTGCCAGCAGCCGAAACTCCGGGACGGGGAATTCACCCCTCCACTTT	many	TRBJ1-6	-	TRBV6-2/TRBV6-3
CSARVPAGGLNTGELFF	TGCAGTGCTAGAGTGCCCGCGGGGGGCCTTAACACCGGGGAGCTGTTTTTT	many	TRBJ2-2	TRBD2	TRBV20-1
CSAPRGSGANEKLFF	TGCAGTGCCCCCCGGGGAAGCGGGGCTAATGAAAAACTGTTTTTT	many	TRBJ1-4	-	TRBV20-1
CASSLKGLERGEQFF	TGTGCCAGCAGCTTAAAGGGACTAGAGAGGGGTGAGCAGTTCTTC	many	TRBJ2-1	TRBD2	TRBV7-3
CSAQQQSNQPQHF	TGCAGTGCACAACAGCAAAGCAATCAGCCCCAGCATTTT	many	TRBJ1-5	-	TRBV20-1
CASSAGGNYGYTF	TGTGCCAGCAGTGCAGGGGGTAACTATGGCTACACCTTC	many	TRBJ1-2	TRBD1	TRBV4-2
CASHDRPTDTQYF	TGCGCCAGCCATGACAGACCCACAGATACGCAGTATTTT	many	TRBJ2-3	-	TRBV5-1
CASSEQGAGDTQYF	TGTGCCAGCAGTGAGCAGGGGGCGGGAGATACGCAGTATTTT	many	TRBJ2-3	TRBD1	TRBV2
CASSFLYGTDYGYTF	TGTGCCAGCAGCTTCCTGTATGGGACAGACTATGGCTACACCTTC	many	TRBJ1-2	TRBD1	TRBV5-5
CASSPDPYNEQFF	TGCGCCAGCAGCCCCGATCCTTACAATGAGCAGTTCTTC	many	TRBJ2-1	-	TRBV5-1
CASSLAELRSYTF	TGTGCCAGCAGTTTGGCAGAGCTCCGTAGCTACACCTTC	-	TRBJ1-2	-	TRBV12-3/TRBV12-4
CASSRGTRGVNEQFF	TGCGCCAGCAGCCGGGGGACAAGGGGTGTGAATGAGCAGTTCTTC	-	TRBJ2-1	-	TRBV5-1
CASNDGLETQYF	TGCGCCAGCAATGACGGGTTAGAGACCCAGTACTTC	many	TRBJ2-5	-	TRBV5-1
CASSSAGTGYTGELFF	TGTGCCAGCAGCTCCGCCGGGACAGGATACACCGGGGAGCTGTTTTTT	many	TRBJ2-2	TRBD1	TRBV7-3
CASSPVIGGYGYTF	TGCGCCAGCAGCCCTGTAATTGGCGGCTATGGCTACACCTTC	-	TRBJ1-2	-	TRBV5-1
CASSPGVHLPYGYTF	TGTGCCAGCAGTCCCGGAGTTCACCTCCCCTATGGCTACACCTTC	few	TRBJ1-2	-	TRBV12-3/TRBV12-4
CASSFAETQYF	TGTGCCAGCAGTTTTGCTGAGACCCAGTACTTC	many	TRBJ2-5	-	TRBV27
CASSQWGRTYEQYF	TGTGCCAGCAGCCAATGGGGTAGGACCTACGAGCAGTACTTC	many	TRBJ2-7	-	TRBV3-1
CASSSAGGPYEQYF	TGCGCCAGCAGTTCAGCGGGGGGCCCCTACGAGCAGTACTTC	many	TRBJ2-7	TRBD2	TRBV5-1
CASSPHRGLNTEAFF	TGTGCCAGCAGTCCACACAGGGGTCTAAATACTGAAGCTTTCTTT	few	TRBJ1-1	TRBD1	TRBV12-3/TRBV12-4
CASSLYRYHRTDTQYF	TGTGCCAGCAGCTTGTATAGGTATCACCGCACAGATACGCAGTATTTT	many	TRBJ2-3	-	TRBV5-6
CSAASRSGQWYTEAFF	TGCAGTGCCGCAAGCCGCAGCGGACAATGGTACACTGAAGCTTTCTTT	few	TRBJ1-1	-	TRBV20-1
CSVEAWDRSTDTQYF	TGCAGCGTTGAAGCCTGGGACAGGAGCACAGATACGCAGTATTTT	many	TRBJ2-3	TRBD1	TRBV29-1
CASSTRGSGGLTYEQYF	TGTGCCAGCAGCACCCGGGGAAGCGGGGGACTAACCTACGAGCAGTACTTC	few	TRBJ2-7	TRBD2	TRBV7-2
CASSSGQGYGYTF	TGTGCCAGCAGCTCGGGACAGGGTTATGGCTACACCTTC	many	TRBJ1-2	TRBD1	TRBV7-2
CSASRNSPLHF	TGCAGTGCCTCGAGAAATTCACCCCTCCACTTT	many	TRBJ1-6	-	TRBV20-1
CASSQDTSGNNEQFF	TGCGCCAGCAGCCAAGATACCAGCGGGAACAATGAGCAGTTCTTC	many	TRBJ2-1	TRBD2	TRBV4-3
CASSPDMNTEAFF	TGTGCCAGCTCACCAGACATGAACACTGAAGCTTTCTTT	many	TRBJ1-1	-	TRBV18
CASSLATGGRFSYSPLHF	TGCGCCAGCAGCTTGGCAACTGGGGGAAGATTCTCCTATTCACCCCTCCACTTT	many	TRBJ1-6	-	TRBV5-1
CASSWDRENIQYF	TGTGCCAGTAGTTGGGACAGGGAGAACATTCAGTACTTC	many	TRBJ2-4	TRBD1	TRBV19
CASSFYPLSSYNEQFF	TGTGCCAGCAGTTTCTACCCGCTGAGCTCCTACAATGAGCAGTTCTTC	few	TRBJ2-1	-	TRBV28
CASSFLLDNTGELFF	TGCGCCAGCAGCTTTCTATTAGACAACACCGGGGAGCTGTTTTTT	-	TRBJ2-2	-	TRBV5-1
CASSWAGPEQYF	TGTGCCAGCAGTTGGGCAGGTCCCGAGCAGTACTTC	many	TRBJ2-7	-	TRBV12-3/TRBV12-4
CASSPVPGTGVYGYTF	TGTGCCAGCAGCCCCGTCCCCGGGACGGGAGTCTATGGCTACACCTTC	many	TRBJ1-2	-	TRBV7-3
CSARWASGGAGDEQFF	TGCAGTGCTAGATGGGCTAGCGGGGGGGCCGGCGATGAGCAGTTCTTC	-	TRBJ2-1	TRBD2	TRBV20-1
CASSLGRGQPQHF	TGTGCCAGCAGCTTGGGAAGGGGTCAGCCCCAGCATTTT	many	TRBJ1-5	-	TRBV5-6
CASSSGGDLNEQFF	TGCGCCAGCAGCTCTGGGGGCGACCTCAATGAGCAGTTCTTC	many	TRBJ2-1	-	TRBV5-1
CASSLVWGETQYF	TGTGCCAGCAGCTTAGTGTGGGGAGAGACCCAGTACTTC	many	TRBJ2-5	-	TRBV7-9
CASSPMVRDYYGYTF	TGTGCCAGCAGCCCCATGGTAAGGGATTACTACGGCTACACCTTC	many	TRBJ1-2	-	TRBV9
CASSQLLAGVEQFF	TGCGCCAGCAGCCAATTACTAGCGGGGGTGGAGCAGTTCTTC	many	TRBJ2-1	TRBD2	TRBV4-1
CASTPRGGAQETQYF	TGTGCCAGCACCCCTCGAGGGGGGGCCCAAGAGACCCAGTACTTC	-	TRBJ2-5	-	TRBV7-2